The clone carrying this T cell receptor (beta chain) was observed a handful of times. The entry originates in a study of blood T cell repertoires in COVID-19. Study overall: The samples span acute and convalescent COVID-19 from the United States, Italy and Spain. T cells, B-cell-depleted T cells, or PBMCs supplied cDNA or gDNA.

In the source study's methods: Estimates of nucleated cell counts were drawn from the amplification of reference gene primers. Sequencing used immunoSEQ multiplex PCR; TCRdb keeps in-frame clones, though not all of them. Clonal size and the V and J genes are those of that table, whereas D and trimming came from the DNA. Of more than 95,000 clones listed, 80% to 90% are singletons. Sequencing was carried out using peripheral blood. The source of this sequence is a man between 60 and 75 years old with acute or convalescent COVID-19.

In DNA form, the CDR3 reads TGTGCCAGCAGCCAAGGACTAGCGGGAGTCTCCGGGGAGCTGTTTTTT. As protein: CASSQGLAGVSGELFF. J is TRBJ2-2 and V is TRBV3-1 (or the pseudogene TRBV3-2), with 12 bases lining up with TRBD2. In germline, CDR1 is LGHDT, CDR2 YNNKEL (reference sequence). The CDR3 runs to 16 residues. Trimming took 1 base from V and 6 from J; bases not matched to a gene: 3.